This is a list of T cell receptor beta chains from one sample in a study of immune heterogeneity within non-small cell lung tumors. TCRdb re-derived calls from the multiplex PCR reads in MiXCR, one entry per CDR3 protein. The table lists about 4,700 distinct CDR3 sequences, around a fifth of them singletons, with approximately 11% in the top ten. Material: lung tumor tissue. The receptors were sampled from a man aged 55 to 70 with non-small cell lung cancer. The CDR3 runs from the conserved cysteine through the conserved F or W. The D gene is left open where the match is weak. A clone size is listed for some rows: how often the clone was seen (once, few, many), or a class if it is expanded.

clone_size	j_call	v_call	d_call	cdr3_aa	cdr3_nt
few	TRBJ2-1	TRBV7-9	TRBD2	CASSPGTSGIRDEQFF	TGTGCCAGCAGCCCCGGGACTAGCGGGATCCGGGATGAGCAGTTCTTC
medium-sized	TRBJ2-7	TRBV19	.	CASSRIGGTVDYEQYF	TGTGCCAGTAGCCGAATTGGGGGGACAGTAGACTACGAGCAGTACTTC
medium-sized	TRBJ2-7	TRBV6-2/TRBV6-3	TRBD1	CASSPGQGFSYEQYF	TGTGCCAGCAGCCCCGGACAGGGCTTCTCCTACGAGCAGTACTTC
medium-sized	TRBJ2-7	TRBV6-1	.	CASRSGTVGSYEQYF	TGTGCCAGCCGTAGCGGGACAGTCGGCTCCTACGAGCAGTACTTC
few	TRBJ2-5	TRBV24-1	TRBD2	CATAASGLQETQYF	TGTGCCACCGCCGCTAGCGGGTTACAAGAGACCCAGTACTTC
few	TRBJ2-1	TRBV7-6	TRBD2	CASSLWTSGRAGTHNEQFF	TGTGCCAGCAGCTTGTGGACTAGCGGGAGGGCCGGTACCCACAATGAGCAGTTCTTC
few	TRBJ2-3	TRBV28	.	CASSLLQGTDTQYF	TGTGCCAGCAGTTTATTACAGGGCACAGATACGCAGTATTTT
few	TRBJ2-3	TRBV2	TRBD1	CASSGQGIDTQYF	TGTGCCAGCTCGGGACAGGGGATAGATACGCAGTATTTT
medium-sized	TRBJ2-1	TRBV5-1	.	CASSQDWSEQFF	TGCGCCAGCAGCCAGGACTGGTCGGAGCAGTTCTTC
medium-sized	TRBJ1-6	TRBV7-8	TRBD1	CASSSDRGSPLHF	TGTGCCAGCAGCTCGGACAGGGGGTCACCCCTCCACTTT
medium-sized	TRBJ2-3	TRBV28	TRBD2	CASSDNLAASTDTQYF	TGTGCCAGCAGCGACAATCTAGCGGCTAGCACAGATACGCAGTATTTT
medium-sized	TRBJ2-1	TRBV30	TRBD2	CAWTTSGRAYNEQFF	TGTGCCTGGACTACTAGCGGGAGGGCCTACAATGAGCAGTTCTTC
few	TRBJ1-1	TRBV6-2/TRBV6-3	.	CASSYGATTEAFF	TGTGCCAGCAGTTACGGGGCCACTACTGAAGCTTTCTTT
.	TRBJ2-5	TRBV11-2	.	CASSLGETQYF	TGTGCCAGCAGCTTGGGGGAGACCCAGTACTTC
medium-sized	TRBJ2-7	TRBV7-3	TRBD2	CASSLAVAGANEQYF	TGTGCCAGCAGCTTAGCGGTAGCGGGAGCGAACGAGCAGTACTTC
medium-sized	TRBJ2-7	TRBV11-3	.	CASTRGFYEQYF	TGTGCCAGCACCAGGGGTTTCTACGAGCAGTACTTC
.	TRBJ2-1	TRBV20-1	TRBD2	CSARVLAGVGGEQFF	TGCAGTGCTAGAGTCTTAGCGGGAGTGGGCGGCGAGCAGTTCTTC
few	TRBJ1-2	TRBV12-3/TRBV12-4	TRBD1	CASRGTGERANGYTF	TGTGCCAGCAGGGGGACAGGGGAGAGAGCAAATGGCTACACCTTC
.	TRBJ2-1	TRBV6-1	TRBD2	CASSEGLAGLYNEQFF	TGTGCCAGCAGTGAAGGGTTAGCGGGACTATACAATGAGCAGTTCTTC
few	TRBJ2-7	TRBV9	TRBD2	CASSGTSGSYEQYF	TGTGCCAGCAGCGGGACTAGCGGCTCCTACGAGCAGTACTTC
.	TRBJ2-2	TRBV29-1	TRBD2	CSVGVAGVNTGELFF	TGCAGCGTTGGCGTAGCGGGGGTTAACACCGGGGAGCTGTTTTTT
few	TRBJ2-7	TRBV5-1	TRBD1	CASSLGTGTGALYEQYF	TGCGCCAGCAGCTTGGGAACCGGGACAGGGGCCCTATACGAGCAGTACTTC
.	TRBJ1-4	TRBV20-1	.	CSARGPLKLFF	TGCAGTGCTCGGGGGCCTTTGAAACTGTTTTTT
few	TRBJ2-5	TRBV6-1	.	CASELLQTQYF	TGTGCCAGCGAGCTCCTACAGACCCAGTACTTC
.	TRBJ2-7	TRBV7-9	TRBD2	CASSLGSSGMGEQYF	TGTGCCAGCAGCTTAGGTTCTAGCGGGATGGGCGAGCAGTACTTC
.	TRBJ2-7	TRBV3-1	.	CASSQDIRSSYEQYF	TGTGCCAGCAGCCAAGATATCAGGAGCTCCTACGAGCAGTACTTC
few	TRBJ2-7	TRBV11-2	.	CASSLDFFNSYEQYF	TGTGCCAGCAGCCTGGACTTCTTCAATTCCTACGAGCAGTACTTC
.	TRBJ2-3	TRBV27	TRBD2	CASRWTSGSQTDTQYF	TGTGCCAGCAGGTGGACTAGCGGGAGTCAGACAGATACGCAGTATTTT
.	TRBJ2-7	TRBV18	TRBD1	CASSRTGQTYEQYF	TGTGCCAGCTCACGGACGGGACAGACCTACGAGCAGTACTTC
.	TRBJ2-7	TRBV20-1	.	CSASRVIYEQYF	TGCAGTGCATCCAGGGTAATATACGAGCAGTACTTC
.	TRBJ2-3	TRBV20-1	TRBD1	CSARATGGLDTQYF	TGCAGTGCTAGGGCGACAGGGGGCTTGGATACGCAGTATTTT